This T cell receptor beta chain comes out of a study of blood T cell repertoires in COVID-19. At the level of the study: In each case, the material was cDNA or gDNA derived from T cells, B-cell-depleted T cells, or PBMCs.

Using immunoSEQ multiplex PCR, the repertoire was profiled, and TCRdb retains in-frame clones only, with some absent. The profile shows 320,000 or so clones, around nine tenths of them singletons. Germline V lookup: CDR1 SGHNT, CDR2 YYREEE (reference sequence). The V end was cut by 7 bases, the J end by 13 bases, with 21 bases between. CDR3 size: 13 residues. The origin of this receptor is a young man who had recovered from COVID-19. The rearrangement links TRBV5-4 to TRBJ2-1; D perhaps matches TRBD1 (5 bases). Material for sequencing was PBMCs or T cells enriched from blood (not recorded which). CDR3 coding DNA: TGTGCCAGCCACCCAAGTATGGGGCAGGGTCAGTTCTTC. It yields the protein CASHPSMGQGQFF. Using reference TRBV5-4 and TRBJ2-1 for the parts outside the CDR3, the full variable domain is ETGVTQSPTHLIKTRGQQVTLRCSSQSGHNTVSWYQQALGQGPQFIFQYYREEENGRGNFPPRFSGLQFPNYSSELNVNALELDDSALYLCASHPSMGQGQFFGPGTRLTVL.